This T cell receptor (beta chain) was retrieved from a study of identical twins. Notes on the study in general: Researchers reported excess low generation probability among twin-shared out-of-frame alpha sequences.

Everyone who gave samples was a healthy Caucasian. Of note for this clonotype: Its specificity is not known.

V was trimmed by 4 bases and J by 2 bases, leaving 9 bases between them. The CDR3 consists of 13 residues. Germline V lookup: CDR1 SGHVS, CDR2 FNYEAQ. Template switching introduced a universal primer site, and the cDNA bore unique molecular identifiers. Each CDR3 protein gets one entry after TCRdb re-called the 5' RACE reads with MiXCR. The sample holds 450,000 to 600,000 distinct CDR3 sequences; about a fifth are singletons and the top ten take more than 0.4%. This sample also belongs to another study, concerning yellow fever vaccine responses in identical twins.

The source is a woman in her late teens or twenties in good health. V is TRBV7-6 and J is TRBJ2-7, with TRBD1 as a possible D gene (6 bases). What was sequenced was CD4+ T cells sorted from blood. This CDR3 is CASSWDTTYEQYF. The CDR3 DNA follows: TGTGCCAGCAGCTGGGACACAACCTACGAGCAGTACTTC.